These 26 T cell receptor beta chains came from one sample sequenced in a study of T cell responses to AZD1222 COVID-19 vaccine. The method was immunoSEQ multiplex PCR; TCRdb's version includes in-frame clones alone and lacks a portion of them. The data hold roughly 100,000 clones, with 85% to 90% observed a single time. The sequencing here drew on peripheral blood, taken on day 0 of AZD1222 vaccination. The receptors derive from an adult in good health.

The CDR3 spells CASSLGQGETQYF. Written as DNA, the CDR3 is TGTGCCAGCAGCCTCGGACAGGGAGAGACCCAGTACTTC. This chain connects TRBV7-8 to TRBJ2-5; 8 bases are a match to TRBD1. V was pared by 5 bases and J by 4 bases, with 3 bases of the junction left unmatched. CDR1 and CDR2 (germline): SGHVS, FQNEAQ. The CDR3 is 13 amino acids.

V is TRBV7-9 and J is TRBJ2-1, with 10 bases lining up with TRBD2. The J segment lost 2 bases and the V segment lost 2 bases, leaving 0 bases of the junction unmatched. Germline CDR1 SEHNR, CDR2 FQNEAQ (reference sequence). The CDR3 is made up of 15 amino acids. DNA for the CDR3: TGTGCCAGCAGCTTAACTAGCGGGGCCTACAATGAGCAGTTCTTC. It codes for CASSLTSGAYNEQFF.

The chain carries TRBV3-1 (or the pseudogene TRBV3-2) and TRBJ1-2, with TRBD1 matching 10 bases. The CDR3 has 18 residues. The V segment lost 3 bases and the J segment 8 bases; nucleotides outside the gene matches: 18. Germline CDR1 and CDR2: LGHDT and YNNKEL (reference sequence). The CDR3, as DNA: TGTGCCAGCAGCCAGTACCTGGGGCGACAGGGGGCTTCTCGGGGCTACACCTTC. This translates into CASSQYLGRQGASRGYTF.

The chain recombines TRBV9 with TRBJ2-2, with 7 bases lining up with TRBD2. This CDR3 is built from 15 residues. Germline CDR1 is SGDLS and CDR2 is YYNGEE. Trimming at V came to 2 bases and at J to 6 bases, leaving 7 bases not matched to a gene. The CDR3 nucleotides read TGTGCCAGCAGCGTGGCGGGAGAAGTCGCCGGGGAGCTGTTTTTT. Translation: CASSVAGEVAGELFF.

The V call is TRBV9, the J call TRBJ1-3, with D perhaps TRBD1 (6 bases). The ends were cut back, 4 bases at V and 0 bases at J, with 20 bases in the middle. This CDR3 contains 18 residues. The germline V gene has CDR1 SGDLS and CDR2 YYNGEE. As DNA, the CDR3 is TGTGCCAGCAGCCCGGTAGCCCCGGACAGTAGCTCTGGAAACACCATATATTTT. It yields the protein CASSPVAPDSSSGNTIYF.

This clone was counted between two and nine times. The V and J genes are TRBV5-1 and TRBJ2-2, with no clear D. CDR3 size: 11 residues. The germline V and J ends were trimmed by 3 bases and 8 bases, with 5 bases remaining between them. The V gene's germline CDR1 is SGHRS and CDR2 YFSETQ. CDR3 residues: CASSSVGELFF. As DNA, the CDR3 is TGCGCCAGCAGCTCGGTAGGGGAGCTGTTTTTT.

This clone was observed once. The chain combines TRBV7-2 with TRBJ1-5, with 8 bases identical to TRBD1. The trim removed 1 base at V and 0 bases at J, leaving 2 bases unmatched. CDR1 and CDR2 from the germline V gene are SGHTA and FQGNSA. This CDR3 spans 16 amino acids. The CDR3 spells CASSLVGTGSNQPQHF. CDR3 in DNA: TGTGCCAGCAGCTTAGTAGGGACAGGTAGCAATCAGCCCCAGCATTTT.

This clone came up a few times. The chain links TRBV4-1 to TRBJ2-2; 9 bases are shared with TRBD2. The J segment lost 8 bases and the V segment lost 1 base, leaving 5 bases of the junction unmatched. This CDR3 is 15 amino acids long. CDR1 is MGHRA and CDR2 is YSYEKL in the germline V gene. This CDR3 reads CASSQVAGARGELFF. CDR3 nucleotides: TGCGCCAGCAGCCAAGTAGCGGGAGCTCGAGGGGAGCTGTTTTTT.

The chain combines TRBV18 with TRBJ1-5; TRBD1 might be the D (5 bases). Germline values: CDR1 KGHSH, CDR2 LQKENI. The CDR3 has 14 amino acids. Between the trimmed V and J ends, which lost 2 bases and 3 bases, there was a span of 8 bases. The CDR3 DNA reads as TGTGCCAGCTCACCATGGGGGGACAATCAGCCCCAGCATTTT. This gives the protein CASSPWGDNQPQHF.

In its sample, this clone was seen once. The chain combines TRBV2 with TRBJ2-2, with D uncertain. CDR1 SNHLY and CDR2 FYNNEI come from the germline V gene. The CDR3 is 14 amino acids. Trimming cost V 7 bases and J 0 bases, with 9 bases left between them. CDR3 protein: CASIRQTNTGELFF. CDR3 nucleotides: TGTGCCAGCATTCGGCAGACGAACACCGGGGAGCTGTTTTTT.

The chain recombines TRBV28 with TRBJ2-1; TRBD2 agrees at 9 bases. Per germline, CDR1 MDHEN and CDR2 SYDVKM. Germline trimming cut 3 bases from V and 0 bases from J; bases unmatched to any gene: 12. CDR3 length: 19 amino acids. This chain's CDR3 is CASSFLGLAGYSSYNEQFF. The CDR3 DNA reads as TGTGCCAGCAGTTTTCTGGGTCTAGCGGGATACTCCTCCTACAATGAGCAGTTCTTC.

The chain has TRBV18 and TRBJ1-4; 7 bases are a match to TRBD1. V gave up 6 bases and J gave up 8 bases; unmatched junction bases: 6. This CDR3 is built from 13 residues. Germline loops: CDR1 KGHSH, CDR2 LQKENI. CDR3 in amino acids: CASSGQTREKLFF. As DNA, the CDR3 is TGTGCCAGCTCGGGACAGACGAGGGAAAAACTGTTTTTT.

The J gene is TRBJ1-2, the V gene TRBV5-4, with a possible D match to TRBD1 (5 bases). CDR1 and CDR2 from the germline V gene are SGHNT and YYREEE (reference sequence). V was pared by 2 bases and J by 6 bases, with 17 bases between. This CDR3 spans 15 amino acids. As DNA, the CDR3 is TGTGCCAGCAGCTTCGACAGCCTCGCGGGTGATGGCTACACCTTC. Protein: CASSFDSLAGDGYTF.

This clone was counted ten times or more. The chain couples TRBV28 to TRBJ1-5; the D is unclear. Trimming took off 3 bases at V and 3 bases at J, with 6 bases between the two ends. The CDR3 loop spans 13 amino acids. Germline V lookup: CDR1 MDHEN, CDR2 SYDVKM. CDR3 loop: CASSFSNNQPQHF. The CDR3 DNA reads TGTGCCAGCAGTTTCTCTAACAATCAGCCCCAGCATTTT.

In its sample, this clone was seen once. The chain carries TRBV27 and TRBJ1-4; 7 nucleotides line up with TRBD1. The CDR3 covers 15 residues. V lost 5 bases and J lost 6; bases outside the gene matches: 9. The V gene's germline CDR1 is MNHEY and CDR2 SMNVEV (reference sequence). This CDR3 reads CASSPIDRADEKLFF. CDR3 coding DNA: TGTGCCAGCAGTCCCATCGACAGGGCAGATGAAAAACTGTTTTTT. The complete variable domain, with remaining parts taken from reference TRBV27 and TRBJ1-4, reads EAQVTQNPRYLITVTGKKLTVTCSQNMNHEYMSWYRQDPGLGLRQIYYSMNVEVTDKGDVPEGYKVSRKEKRNFPLILESPSPNQTSLYFCASSPIDRADEKLFFGSGTQLSVL.

V usage is TRBV25-1 and J usage is TRBJ1-6; the D gene is possibly TRBD1 (5 bases). Germline V gives CDR1 MGHDK, CDR2 SYGVNS. This CDR3 comprises 14 residues. The V and J ends lost 0 bases and 10 bases respectively, with 10 bases between them. CDR3 region: CASSEYSPGSPLHF. DNA for the CDR3: TGTGCCAGCAGTGAATACAGCCCAGGGTCACCCCTCCACTTT.

This clone came up once. The rearrangement links TRBV30 to TRBJ1-5; TRBD1 matches 11 bases. Losses at the gene ends were 7 bases for V and 1 base for J; bases not matched to a gene: 6. This CDR3 comprises 15 residues. The V gene's germline CDR1 is GTSNPN and CDR2 SVGIG (reference sequence). In nucleotides, the CDR3 is TGTGCCTACTCCCGGGACAGGGGGAGCAATCAGCCCCAGCATTTT. Translation gives CAYSRDRGSNQPQHF.

This clone was counted once. The CDR3 nucleotides are TGCAGTGTCTCGAGGGAGACCCAGTACTTC. This sequence encodes CSVSRETQYF. The V and J genes are TRBV20-1 and TRBJ2-5, with no clear D. Trimming cost V 7 bases and J 5 bases, with 8 bases left between them. The CDR3 contains 10 residues. CDR1 and CDR2 from the germline V gene are DFQATT and SNEGSKA (reference sequence).

This chain uses TRBV5-1 with TRBJ2-1; no clear D. V was trimmed by 0 bases and J by 0 bases, leaving 10 bases between them. Germline V gene data show CDR1 as SGHRS and CDR2 as YFSETQ. The CDR3 spans 16 residues. The CDR3 region is CASSLAGASSYNEQFF. CDR3 bases: TGCGCCAGCAGCTTGGCCGGTGCGAGCTCCTACAATGAGCAGTTCTTC.

This chain connects TRBV2 to TRBJ2-1; weak D call: TRBD2 (5 bases). CDR1 and CDR2 (germline): SNHLY, FYNNEI. Trimming took 7 bases from V and 9 from J, leaving 16 bases between them. The CDR3 loop spans 13 amino acids. The CDR3 spells CASKDSPRSEQFF. In DNA, the CDR3 is TGTGCCAGCAAGGACTCCCCGAGGAGTGAGCAGTTCTTC.

This clone has only one observation. The rearrangement uses TRBV30 and TRBJ1-4; D uncertain. This CDR3 region has 14 residues. Germline values: CDR1 GTSNPN, CDR2 SVGIG (reference sequence). With 0 bases removed from V and 5 bases from J, the gap between germline ends came to 10 bases. The CDR3, as DNA: TGTGCCTGGAGTGTCGGCATGGGGAATGAAAAACTGTTTTTT. Amino acid sequence: CAWSVGMGNEKLFF.

This clone is a singleton in its sample. The V and J genes are TRBV5-1 and TRBJ1-5, with D tentatively TRBD1 (6 bases). The V and J ends lost 2 bases and 3 bases respectively, with 12 bases between them. The CDR3 loop spans 15 amino acids. Germline values: CDR1 SGHRS, CDR2 YFSETQ. This CDR3 reads CASSFNGGHNQPQHF. The CDR3 DNA follows: TGCGCCAGCAGCTTTAACGGGGGGCACAATCAGCCCCAGCATTTT.

The J gene is TRBJ1-1, the V gene TRBV11-3, with a possible D match to TRBD1 (6 bases). The V end lost 1 base, the J end lost 3 bases, and 9 bases lay between the germline ends. CDR1 SGHNT and CDR2 YENEEA come from the germline V gene. There are 14 residues in the CDR3. CDR3 in amino acids: CASSLGPGDTEAFF. The CDR3 nucleotides read TGTGCCAGCAGCTTAGGGCCAGGGGACACTGAAGCTTTCTTT.

The chain has TRBV7-3 and TRBJ2-6, with D perhaps assigned TRBD1 or TRBD2 (5 bases each). V lost 4 bases, J lost 16 bases, and 23 bases lay in between. The CDR3 covers 15 residues. Germline V gene lookup returns CDR1 SGHTA and CDR2 FQGTGA. CDR3 nucleotide sequence: TGTGCCAGCAGCTCCAATCGGGACCTAGACCGTCAACTGACTTTC. Its protein product is CASSSNRDLDRQLTF.

The chain is built from TRBV6-5 and TRBJ2-7; 7 bases match TRBD1. The junction had 2 bases not matched to a gene; V was cut back by 0 bases and J by 6 bases. Germline assignment: CDR1 MNHEY and CDR2 SVGAGI. The CDR3 is made up of 13 amino acids. This chain's CDR3 is CASSYSPGGEQYF. The DNA of the CDR3 is TGTGCCAGCAGTTACTCTCCAGGGGGCGAGCAGTACTTC.

This clone was counted once. The chain links TRBV10-3 to TRBJ1-5; 8 bases line up with TRBD1. Germline V gives CDR1 ENHRY, CDR2 SYGVKD. With 6 bases clipped from V and 5 bases from J, the junction kept 6 bases outside the gene matches. The CDR3 has 14 amino acids. CDR3 loop: CAISRQGRDQPQHF. The CDR3 DNA reads TGTGCCATCAGCCGACAGGGGAGGGATCAGCCCCAGCATTTT.